The subject of this entry is one T cell receptor beta chain. It has no known antigen specificity. A clone one base away is much larger, so this may be a read error. The data belong to a study of neurological immune-mediated disorders (dated by TCRdb to about 2019). Describing the broader study: Among the approximately 34 multiple sclerosis patients, relapsing-remitting MS accounted for 31 and secondary progressive MS accounted for 3. Using UMI-based sequencing, the study compared peripheral blood TCR-beta repertoires from patients with HTLV-I-associated myelopathy (HAM/TSP), patients with multiple sclerosis, and healthy controls. The cohort comprised 68 subjects: about 15 HAM/TSP patients, 34 multiple sclerosis patients and 20 or so healthy controls. Longitudinal samples, technical triplicates and paired sorted CD4+ and CD8+ T-cell subsets, alongside PBMC samples, were included among the 106 TCR-beta libraries. Broad study findings and their caveats: No clinical or MRI features were associated with the MS cluster, and the authors said that larger cohorts are needed. In a phylogenetic analysis, the repertoires of 18 out of 34 MS patients fell into a single cluster of related CDR3 sequences, pointing to a possible signature at the repertoire level. No identical CDR3 amino acid sequences were found to be shared among expanded clones across subjects, suggesting that TCR-beta repertoires were private in all groups. The highest TCR clonal expansion was observed in HAM/TSP patients, whereas the lowest was observed in MS patients, even when compared with healthy controls.

Compared with germline, V lacks 1 base and J lacks 2 bases; bases without a gene match: 6. The germline V gene (reference sequence) provides CDR1 DFQATT and CDR2 SNEGSKA. From cysteine to phenylalanine, the CDR3 is 16 amino acids long. Just CDR3 DNA is preserved here, 48 bases in frame from base 1. Unsorted PBMC libraries were generated from 2 million PBMCs stored in RNAlater at -80 °C until RNA extraction. The multiple sclerosis patients were enrolled in a US clinical protocol that used magnetic resonance imaging to evaluate disease progression. Peripheral blood was subjected to Ficoll-Hypaque density gradient centrifugation to isolate PBMCs, which were then cryopreserved in liquid nitrogen. cDNA was synthesized by template-switch 5'RACE using a primer carrying a 10-nucleotide random unique molecular identifier by which each TCR transcript was tagged. Each sequencing run produced over 190 million TCR-beta sequences covering 15-18 subjects. The RNeasy kit was used for extraction of total RNA. The KAPA Real-time Library Amplification kit was used to amplify TCR-beta VDJ regions with primers targeting the TCR constant region and the 5'RACE anchor. Sample indexes and Illumina adaptors were added in a first PCR, and a second PCR then increased library yield. After Ampure bead purification, the roughly 650 bp TCR product was size-selected on a 2% E-gel SizeSelection system. Before pooling, library quality was assessed on a Bioanalyzer, concentration was determined with Qubit, and library quantification was performed with the Kapa Library Quantification kit. An Illumina HiSeq 2500 sequenced the libraries paired-end 2 x 150 bp. To increase sequence diversity, roughly 23-30% phiX was spiked into each library pool. For the original study's pipeline: The quality-filtered reads were processed with the UMI-based MiGEC pipeline, whose error correction step removed more than 80% of the raw TCR sequences. VDJ genes were aligned to IMGT germline references, and each clonotype was defined by a unique CDR3 amino acid sequence together with V-J genes. Clonal expansion, Shannon diversity, and CDR3 relatedness (CalcPairwiseDistances, ClusterSamples) were evaluated with VDJtools, and phylogenetic trees were built with CLCbio workbench. Clones with at least 8 unique UMIs were defined as expanded, with this threshold being based on coefficient-of-variation modelling across technical triplicates. TCRdb reanalyzed the raw reads on its own, using fastp at Q25 for trimming and MiXCR for clone calling, and kept in-frame beta chains. Entries that share a CDR3 protein sequence are merged under the most common genes and DNA. These V and J calls originate from TCRdb's pipeline instead of the authors' own analysis. This sample is represented by about 65,000 distinct CDR3 sequences; 3.5% to 5% of them were singletons. The top ten clonotypes cover more than 2.5% of the sample.

The TCR sequence derives from a man aged 50 to 59 with multiple sclerosis. Sample: PBMCs. The chain couples TRBV20-1 to TRBJ2-1, with TRBD2 matching 9 junction bases. CDR3 loop: CSARAGTSLAYNEQFF. The DNA sequence is TGCAGTGCTAGAGCAGGGACTAGCTTAGCCTACAATGAGCAGTTCTTC.